The clone carrying this T cell receptor (delta chain) showed up many times. These data are taken from a study of γδ T cells in repeated Plasmodium falciparum infection. TCRdb called clones from the multiplex PCR reads again using CATT. The sample holds 50,000 or so delta-chain clones, about 1.5% seen once. The sequenced sample consisted of gamma-delta T cells from blood. This TCR came from a pool of human donors (malaria-infected and uninfected, not separated).

CDR3 loop: CALGEPLHILGEIKLIF. The CDR3 coding sequence is TGTGCTCTTGGGGAACCCCTTCATATACTGGGGGAAATTAAACTCATCTTT. The chain carries TRDV1 and TRDJ1; 9 positions match TRDD3. V shed 1 base and J 7 bases; nucleotides not matched to a gene: 13. Germline assignment: CDR1 TSWWSYY and CDR2 QGS. The CDR3 contains 17 residues.